The clone carrying this T cell receptor beta chain was detected once. Produced via immunoSEQ multiplex PCR; TCRdb's table is partial and in-frame only. The sample has more than 2 million clones; approximately 94% are singletons. The data were obtained in a study of shared clonotypes between healthy human individuals. This CDR3 contains 18 residues. Looked up from germline, CDR1 is SEHNR and CDR2 is FQNEAQ (reference sequence). V gave up 5 bases and J gave up 1 base; unmatched junction bases: 12. The specimen was naive CD4+ T cells sorted from blood. The subset denotes: CD45RA+ positively selected. The chain carries TRBV7-9 and TRBJ2-2; TRBD2 matches 8 bases. The source is a man between 18 and 35 years old in good health. The CDR3 DNA follows: TGTGCCAGCAGCCCGAGAGTACTAGCGGTTAAGAACACCGGGGAGCTGTTTTTT. Translating it yields CASSPRVLAVKNTGELFF.